The source of this TCR beta chain is a study of blood T cell repertoires in COVID-19. Trimming left V 2 bases short and J 0 bases short, with 10 bases between. This CDR3 contains 14 residues. Germline-derived CDR1 and CDR2 are GTSNPN and SVGIG (reference sequence). Some clones are missing from TCRdb's copy, which holds only in-frame ones; the method was immunoSEQ multiplex PCR. The sample contains roughly 220,000 clones, 80% to 90% of which appear only once. Sequencing was done on a sample of PBMCs or T cells enriched from blood (not recorded which). This chain connects TRBV30 to TRBJ1-1, with a tentative D call TRBD1 (6 bases). The receptor comes from a woman in her forties with acute COVID-19. This CDR3 reads CAWSRGKVNTEAFF. As DNA, the CDR3 is TGTGCCTGGAGTAGGGGGAAAGTGAACACTGAAGCTTTCTTT.